This is a list of T cell receptor beta chains from one sample in a study of blood T cell repertoires in COVID-19. The assay was immunoSEQ multiplex PCR, and TCRdb's table has in-frame clones only and misses some. The repertoire consists of 25,000 to 35,000 clones, with around 92% occurring once and the leading ten covering 0.83%. Sequencing was carried out using peripheral blood. The receptors were sampled from a woman between 65 and 79 years old with COVID-19, enrolled during active disease. The CDR3 runs from the conserved cysteine through the conserved F or W. A D gene is named only where the DNA matches it firmly. The size field is filled for only some rows; it gives once, few, many or a size class.

CASSPAVTEAFF	TGTGCCAGCTCACCGGCGGTTACTGAAGCTTTCTTT	NA	TRBV18	12	NA	TRBJ1-1
CSITETSYEQYF	TGCAGCATTACAGAGACCTCCTACGAGCAGTACTTC	NA	TRBV29-1	12	NA	TRBJ2-7
CASSLAGVTDTQYF	TGTGCCAGCAGTCTAGCGGGAGTGACAGATACGCAGTATTTT	TRBD2	TRBV7-2	14	NA	TRBJ2-3
CAAGPGQGLGEQYF	TGTGCCGCAGGGCCGGGACAGGGGCTGGGGGAGCAGTACTTC	TRBD1	TRBV10-3	14	NA	TRBJ2-7
CASSISPQGNTEAFF	TGTGCCAGTAGTATATCTCCCCAGGGAAACACTGAAGCTTTCTTT	NA	TRBV19	15	few	TRBJ1-1
CASRLAGDDTQYF	TGTGCCAGCCGACTAGCGGGAGATGATACGCAGTATTTT	TRBD2	TRBV5-5	13	NA	TRBJ2-3
CASSWDRAPGNTIYF	TGTGCCAGCAGCTGGGACAGGGCGCCAGGAAACACCATATATTTT	TRBD1	TRBV5-5	15	once	TRBJ1-3
CASSSGRRETQYF	TGTGCCAGCAGTTCCGGCAGGCGAGAGACCCAGTACTTC	NA	TRBV6-6	13	NA	TRBJ2-5
CASSQAGTRAYYEQYF	TGTGCCAGCAGCCAAGCCGGGACTAGGGCTTACTACGAGCAGTACTTC	TRBD2	TRBV14	16	NA	TRBJ2-7
CASNPGDGNEKLFF	TGTGCCAGCAATCCGGGGGACGGAAATGAAAAACTGTTTTTT	NA	TRBV2	14	NA	TRBJ1-4
CASSPEGRSSSYGYTF	TGTGCCAGCAGCCCCGAGGGCCGATCCTCGAGCTATGGCTACACCTTC	NA	TRBV4-2	16	NA	TRBJ1-2
CASSPRTSRYGEQFF	TGTGCCAGCAGCCCCCGGACTAGTCGGTACGGTGAGCAGTTCTTC	TRBD2	TRBV7-8	15	NA	TRBJ2-1
CATSDFRAGLAADNEQFF	TGTGCCACCAGTGATTTTCGTGCGGGACTAGCGGCGGATAATGAGCAGTTCTTC	TRBD2	TRBV24-1	18	NA	TRBJ2-1
CSVPGVGNTIYF	TGCAGCGTACCAGGGGTCGGAAACACCATATATTTT	NA	TRBV29-1	12	NA	TRBJ1-3
CASSWDRGSYYEQYF	TGTGCCAGCAGCTGGGACAGGGGGTCCTACTACGAGCAGTACTTC	TRBD1	TRBV11-2	15	NA	TRBJ2-7
CASSVGQGFYEQYF	TGTGCCAGCAGCGTAGGACAGGGATTCTACGAGCAGTACTTC	TRBD1	TRBV28	14	NA	TRBJ2-7
CASRTGVLELFF	TGTGCCAGCAGAACAGGGGTGTTGGAACTGTTTTTT	TRBD1	TRBV6-5	12	once	TRBJ1-4
CASSTRSWVGGADTQYF	TGTGCCAGCAGTACCCGTTCGTGGGTGGGAGGGGCAGATACGCAGTATTTT	TRBD2	TRBV6-2/TRBV6-3	17	NA	TRBJ2-3
CASADRAGEAFF	TGTGCCAGCGCGGACAGGGCGGGTGAAGCTTTCTTT	TRBD1	TRBV28	12	once	TRBJ1-1
CAWIQGIYVGGYTF	TGTGCCTGGATACAGGGGATCTACGTCGGCGGCTACACCTTC	TRBD1	TRBV30	14	NA	TRBJ1-2
CASSDRGFTSTDTQYF	TGTGCCAGTTCCGACAGGGGTTTTACTAGCACAGATACGCAGTATTTT	TRBD1	TRBV19	16	once	TRBJ2-3
CASSQDMASGRTDF	TGCGCCAGCAGCCAAGATATGGCTAGCGGGAGAACGGACTTC	TRBD2	TRBV4-3	14	NA	TRBJ2-4
CATSRGTGRGYNEQFF	TGTGCCACCAGCAGAGGGACGGGTAGGGGCTACAATGAGCAGTTCTTC	NA	TRBV15	16	NA	TRBJ2-1
CASTQGGQGDTEAFF	TGTGCCAGTACCCAGGGGGGACAGGGGGACACTGAAGCTTTCTTT	TRBD1	TRBV19	15	NA	TRBJ1-1
CASTQGALLNTEAFF	TGTGCCAGCACACAGGGGGCTCTACTGAACACTGAAGCTTTCTTT	TRBD1	TRBV19	15	once	TRBJ1-1
CASSLGGTTSDEQYF	TGTGCCAGCAGCTTAGGAGGGACTACCTCCGACGAGCAGTACTTC	TRBD2	TRBV7-2	15	NA	TRBJ2-7
CASSVARQVYYEQYF	TGTGCCAGCAGCGTAGCTCGACAGGTCTACTACGAGCAGTACTTC	NA	TRBV9	15	NA	TRBJ2-7
CASSEQQGALNEQFF	TGTGCCAGCAGTGAACAACAGGGGGCCCTCAATGAGCAGTTCTTC	TRBD1	TRBV6-1	15	NA	TRBJ2-1
CASSEGGGAREKLFF	TGTGCCAGCAGTGAAGGAGGGGGCGCGAGGGAAAAACTGTTTTTT	TRBD1	TRBV6-1	15	NA	TRBJ1-4
CASSYRENQPQHF	TGTGCCAGCAGTTACAGGGAGAATCAGCCCCAGCATTTT	NA	TRBV6-5	13	once	TRBJ1-5
CATSDGPLAGEFF	TGTGCCACCAGTGACGGCCCGCTAGCGGGGGAGTTCTTC	TRBD2	TRBV24-1	13	NA	TRBJ2-1
CASSHAPRDSYSNQPQHF	TGTGCCAGCAGTCACGCCCCCCGGGACAGTTATAGCAATCAGCCCCAGCATTTT	TRBD1	TRBV28	18	NA	TRBJ1-5
CASSLDLAGGEQFF	TGCGCCAGCAGCTTGGACCTAGCGGGAGGTGAGCAGTTCTTC	TRBD2	TRBV5-1	14	NA	TRBJ2-1
CASSRGQGDNSPLHF	TGTGCCAGCTCACGGGGACAGGGTGACAATTCACCCCTCCACTTT	TRBD1	TRBV18	15	NA	TRBJ1-6
CASSLAVGVTGANVLTF	TGTGCCAGCAGCTTAGCGGTCGGGGTAACTGGGGCCAACGTCCTGACTTTC	NA	TRBV7-9	17	once	TRBJ2-6
CASRSPGYVQRVRDTQYF	TGTGCCAGCAGATCCCCTGGGTATGTTCAGCGGGTGAGGGATACGCAGTATTTT	NA	TRBV2	18	NA	TRBJ2-3
CASSLRVTGQAFF	TGTGCCAGCAGCTTGCGGGTCACAGGGCAAGCTTTCTTT	NA	TRBV5-5	13	few	TRBJ1-1
CAVRTGTGELFF	TGTGCCGTGCGGACAGGGACCGGGGAGCTGTTTTTT	TRBD1	TRBV24-1	12	NA	TRBJ2-2
CASSLLAGVYNEQFF	TGTGCCAGCAGTTTACTAGCGGGAGTCTACAATGAGCAGTTCTTC	TRBD2	TRBV27	15	NA	TRBJ2-1